Shown below are 20 T cell receptor beta chains from a single sample sequenced in a study of blood T cells in healthy people across ages (dated by TCRdb to 2014 to 2015). The method was 5' RACE. Instrument on record: Illumina HiSeq 2500. A second roughly 6 to 12 cycle PCR used a sample-barcoded 5' primer and a J-beta primer mix. In TCRdb, the public reads were trimmed at Q25 with fastp and aligned with MiXCR, with productive beta chains retained. Here each entry gathers all rows of one CDR3 protein and keeps the most common genes and DNA. Within this sample are about 670,000 distinct CDR3 sequences, with about 43% of them counted one time only. The top ten constitute approximately 31% of the sample. Specimen: blood. The receptors originated from a man older than 75 in good health.

In this sample, this clonotype turned up a few times. The chain employs TRBV20-1 and TRBJ2-4; 9 bases agree with TRBD1. V shed 0 bases, J shed 15 bases, and the junction held 18 bases outside the gene matches. Germline assignment: CDR1 DFQATT and CDR2 SNEGSKA (reference sequence). The CDR3 extends over 16 amino acids. CDR3 in amino acids: CSARDAGTGLFGGMYF. CDR3 DNA: TGCAGTGCTAGAGATGCTGGGACAGGGTTGTTCGGGGGAATGTACTTC.

This rearrangement joins TRBV2 to TRBJ1-2; 10 positions agree with TRBD1. V shed 3 bases, J shed 2 bases, and the junction held 3 bases outside the gene matches. In germline, CDR1 is SNHLY, CDR2 FYNNEI. The CDR3 totals 15 residues. The DNA of the CDR3 is TGTGCCAGCAGTGATCCGGGACAGGGGAACTATGGCTACACCTTC. Protein sequence: CASSDPGQGNYGYTF.

This clonotype has more than one count but fewer than ten. The rearrangement uses TRBV7-6 and TRBJ2-2; possible D gene TRBD2, 6 bases. CDR1 is SGHVS, CDR2 FNYEAQ, per germline. The V end was cut by 1 base, the J end by 4 bases, with 10 bases between. This CDR3 has 15 residues. The CDR3, as DNA: TGTGCCAGCAGCTTAGGCCAGGGAGGCACCGGGGAGCTGTTTTTT. This gives the protein CASSLGQGGTGELFF.

V gene TRBV7-2 combines with J gene TRBJ2-1; 7 bases match TRBD2. The V gene's germline CDR1 is SGHTA and CDR2 FQGNSA. The CDR3 is 15 residues long. V shed 5 bases, J shed 4 bases, and the junction held 8 bases outside the gene matches. CDR3 amino acids: CASSPASGTYNEQFF. As DNA, the CDR3 is TGTGCCAGCAGCCCTGCAAGCGGGACGTACAATGAGCAGTTCTTC.

In this sample, this clonotype turned up many times. The gene calls are TRBV6-2 or TRBV6-3 and TRBJ2-1; 7 nucleotides agree with TRBD1. With 6 bases clipped from V and 8 bases from J, the junction kept 4 bases outside the gene matches. The length of the CDR3 is 12 residues. Germline V gene lookup returns CDR1 MNHEY and CDR2 SVGEGT. The CDR3 nucleotides are TGTGCCAGCAGCCCAGGACAGGATGAGCAGTTCTTC. Translation gives CASSPGQDEQFF.

The chain employs TRBV5-6 and TRBJ2-7; D is unclear. CDR1 SGHDT and CDR2 YYEEEE come from the germline V gene. The CDR3 is 14 amino acids. V was shortened by 0 bases and J by 2 bases, with 9 bases between the two germline ends. The CDR3 region is CASSLAQQTYEQYF. In nucleotides, the CDR3 is TGTGCCAGCAGCTTGGCCCAACAAACCTACGAGCAGTACTTC.

This clonotype has a handful of counts. The chain combines TRBV7-9 with TRBJ2-7; 8 bases are shared with TRBD2. The CDR3 contains 15 residues. Looked up from germline, CDR1 is SEHNR and CDR2 is FQNEAQ (reference sequence). Trimming removed 6 bases from V and 2 bases from J; junction bases left unmatched: 9. CDR3 bases: TGTGCCAGCAGTTTTAGCGGGACCCCTCCCTACGAGCAGTACTTC. This codes for CASSFSGTPPYEQYF.

The chain uses TRBV15 and TRBJ2-1; possibly TRBD1 or TRBD2 for D (5 bases each). This CDR3 has 14 amino acids. Trimming cost V 7 bases and J 9 bases, with 19 bases left between them. Germline V lookup: CDR1 LNHNV, CDR2 YYDKDF (reference sequence). DNA of the CDR3: TGTGCCACCACCAGCAATGTAGGGACCGGTGAGCAGTTCTTC. As protein: CATTSNVGTGEQFF. Looking up the rest from reference TRBV15 and TRBJ2-1 gives the full variable domain: DAMVIQNPRYQVTQFGKPVTLSCSQTLNHNVMYWYQQKSSQAPKLLFHYYDKDFNNEADTPDNFQSRRPNTSFCFLDIRSPGLGDTAMYLCATTSNVGTGEQFFGPGTRLTVL.

The J gene is TRBJ2-7, the V gene TRBV28, with no clear D. The CDR3 is made up of 15 amino acids. The V end was cut by 4 bases, the J end by 0 bases, with 13 bases between. CDR1 and CDR2 (germline): MDHEN, SYDVKM. In DNA form, the CDR3 reads TGTGCCAGCAGTTCCTCCGTGGTATACTCCTACGAGCAGTACTTC. Translation: CASSSSVVYSYEQYF.

J is TRBJ1-3 and V is TRBV10-1, with TRBD1 matching over 7 bases. The CDR3 runs to 16 residues. Losses at the gene ends were 6 bases for V and 0 bases for J; bases not matched to a gene: 8. The germline CDR1 and CDR2 sequences are WNHNN and SYGVQD (reference sequence). CDR3 protein: CASSPDRRSSGNTIYF. The CDR3 DNA is TGCGCCAGCAGCCCGGACAGGCGTTCCTCTGGAAACACCATATATTTT.

The chain recombines TRBV7-6 with TRBJ2-6; D perhaps matches TRBD1 (5 bases). Trimming stripped 5 bases from V and 9 bases from J, with 11 bases between. The germline V gene has CDR1 SGHVS and CDR2 FNYEAQ. This CDR3 spans 13 amino acids. CDR3 sequence (DNA): TGTGCCAGCAGCCTTAGTACAGGCAACGTCCTGACTTTC. This sequence encodes CASSLSTGNVLTF.

The V gene is TRBV20-1, the J gene TRBJ2-4, with D perhaps being TRBD1 or TRBD2 (5 bases each). The germline gives CDR1 DFQATT, CDR2 SNEGSKA (reference sequence). The ends were cut back, 4 bases at V and 5 bases at J, with 18 bases in the middle. There are 15 residues in the CDR3. The chain's CDR3 is CSATGRGTLENIQYF. In nucleotides, the CDR3 is TGCAGTGCTACAGGACGAGGGACCCTTGAAAACATTCAGTACTTC.

This clonotype was picked up many times. The gene calls are TRBV30 and TRBJ2-1; D might be TRBD1 (5 bases). V lost 8 bases and J 6 bases, leaving 14 bases between the germline ends. The CDR3 extends over 12 amino acids. Germline V gene data show CDR1 as GTSNPN and CDR2 as SVGIG (reference sequence). CDR3 protein: CAASGIRNEQFF. DNA of the CDR3: TGTGCCGCCTCAGGGATTCGCAATGAGCAGTTCTTC.

This clonotype came up a few times. It may be a read error: a sequence one base away is much more abundant. In DNA form, the CDR3 reads TGCGCCAGCAGCCCCCGATCGAGAATAAACATTCAGTACTTC. Its translation is CASSPRSRINIQYF. The chain uses TRBV5-1 and TRBJ2-5, with unresolved D. Matching the DNA end better, TRBJ2-4 makes the J call doubtful. The CDR3 length is 14 residues. The germline V gene encodes CDR1 SGHRS and CDR2 YFSETQ.

The count of this clonotype is one. The V gene is TRBV29-1, the J gene TRBJ2-7, with D possibly called TRBD1 or TRBD2 (6 bases each). There are 14 residues in the CDR3. Germline loops: CDR1 SQVTM, CDR2 ANQGSEA. CDR3 bases: TGCAGTAACAGTCGGCGGGACAACGCCTACGAGCAGTACTTC. Translation: CSNSRRDNAYEQYF.

The gene calls are TRBV20-1 and TRBJ1-5; 7 nucleotides align to TRBD1. Germline CDR1 and CDR2: DFQATT and SNEGSKA (reference sequence). J lost 4 bases, V lost 3 bases, and 6 bases had no gene match. The CDR3 sequence is 14 residues long. CDR3 amino acids: CSARRGQTNQPQHF. Here the CDR3 DNA reads TGCAGTGCTAGGAGGGGGCAGACTAATCAGCCCCAGCATTTT.

This clonotype was detected only a few times. J is TRBJ2-5 and V is TRBV28, with 7 bases lining up with TRBD1. The V gene end was trimmed by 5 bases and the J gene end by 11 bases; junction bases not matched to a gene: 14. CDR3 length equals 14 residues. From germline, CDR1 is MDHEN and CDR2 SYDVKM. In nucleotides, the CDR3 is TGTGCCAGCAGTCCGACTCGACAGGGTAAAGAGCAGTACTTC. This codes for CASSPTRQGKEQYF.

The table lists this clonotype with a few counts. This chain uses TRBV24-1 with TRBJ2-1, with D possibly being TRBD2 (5 bases). The CDR3 has 12 residues. CDR1 is KGHDR, CDR2 SFDVKD, per germline. The V end was cut by 5 bases, the J end by 9 bases, with 10 bases between. This CDR3 is CATSVEGGEQFF. As DNA, the CDR3 is TGTGCCACCAGTGTCGAAGGAGGTGAGCAGTTCTTC.

This clonotype was picked up a small number of times. The V call is TRBV20-1, the J call TRBJ2-4, with D hard to call. The assigned J gene may be wrong: the sequence end matches TRBJ2-7 better. The CDR3 totals 11 residues. CDR1 DFQATT and CDR2 SNEGSKA come from the germline V gene (reference sequence). The CDR3 DNA follows: TGCAGTGCTGGCCCTTCCTACGAGCAGTACTTC. It yields the protein CSAGPSYEQYF.

This sequence joins TRBV28 and TRBJ2-5; tentative D call: TRBD2 (5 bases). V shed 5 bases and J shed 11 bases, with 24 bases lying between them. Germline lookup yields CDR1 MDHEN and CDR2 SYDVKM. The CDR3 length is 15 residues. The CDR3 here is CASSPIWSGMHEQYF. The CDR3 region has the DNA TGTGCCAGCAGTCCCATCTGGAGCGGTATGCATGAGCAGTACTTC.